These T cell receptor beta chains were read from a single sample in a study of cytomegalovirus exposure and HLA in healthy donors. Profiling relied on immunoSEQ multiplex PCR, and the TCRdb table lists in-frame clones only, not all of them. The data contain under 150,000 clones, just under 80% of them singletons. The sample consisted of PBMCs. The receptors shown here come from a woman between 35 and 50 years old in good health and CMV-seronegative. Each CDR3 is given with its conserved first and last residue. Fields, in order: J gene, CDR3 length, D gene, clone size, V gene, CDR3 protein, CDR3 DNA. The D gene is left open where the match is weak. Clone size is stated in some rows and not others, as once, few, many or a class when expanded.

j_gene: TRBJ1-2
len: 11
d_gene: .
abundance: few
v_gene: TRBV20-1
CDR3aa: CSAFARYGYTF
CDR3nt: TGCAGTGCGTTCGCTCGGTATGGCTACACCTTC

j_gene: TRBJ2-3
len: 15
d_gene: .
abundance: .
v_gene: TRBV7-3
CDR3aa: CASSSAGLETDTQYF
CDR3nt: TGTGCCAGCAGCTCCGCAGGGCTGGAGACAGATACGCAGTATTTT

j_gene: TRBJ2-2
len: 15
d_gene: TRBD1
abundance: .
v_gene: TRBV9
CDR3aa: CASSAGTGYTGELFF
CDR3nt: TGTGCCAGCAGCGCCGGGACAGGGTACACCGGGGAGCTGTTTTTT

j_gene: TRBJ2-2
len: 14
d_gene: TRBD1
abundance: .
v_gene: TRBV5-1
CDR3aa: CASNPGGGTGELFF
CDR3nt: TGCGCCAGCAACCCAGGGGGCGGCACCGGGGAGCTGTTTTTT

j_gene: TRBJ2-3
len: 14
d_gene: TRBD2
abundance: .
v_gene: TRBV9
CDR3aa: CASSVGGSSDTQYF
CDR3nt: TGTGCCAGCAGCGTAGGCGGGAGCTCAGATACGCAGTATTTT

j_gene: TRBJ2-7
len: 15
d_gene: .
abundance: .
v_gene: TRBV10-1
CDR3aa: CASSRDTSLSYEQYF
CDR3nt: TGCGCCAGCAGCCGGGACACTTCCCTCTCCTACGAGCAGTACTTC

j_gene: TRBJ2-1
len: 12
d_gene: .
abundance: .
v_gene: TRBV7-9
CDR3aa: CASSHHRDEQFF
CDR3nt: TGTGCCAGCAGCCACCACCGGGATGAGCAGTTCTTC

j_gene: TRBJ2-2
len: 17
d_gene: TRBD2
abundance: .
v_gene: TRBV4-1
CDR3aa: CASSQAMTSPGTGELFF
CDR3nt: TGCGCCAGCAGCCAAGCGATGACTAGCCCCGGCACCGGGGAGCTGTTTTTT

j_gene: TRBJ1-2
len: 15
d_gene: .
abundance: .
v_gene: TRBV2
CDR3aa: CASSEALRGGSGYTF
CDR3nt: TGTGCCAGCAGTGAAGCGCTTCGGGGGGGCTCTGGCTACACCTTC

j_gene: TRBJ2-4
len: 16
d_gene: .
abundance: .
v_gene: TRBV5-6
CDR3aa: CASSLAVGPAKNIQYF
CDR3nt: TGTGCCAGCAGCTTGGCGGTGGGGCCCGCCAAAAACATTCAGTACTTC

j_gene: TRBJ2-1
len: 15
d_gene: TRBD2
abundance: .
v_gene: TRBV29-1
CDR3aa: CSVELTSGVNNEQFF
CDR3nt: TGCAGCGTTGAATTGACTAGCGGGGTGAACAATGAGCAGTTCTTC

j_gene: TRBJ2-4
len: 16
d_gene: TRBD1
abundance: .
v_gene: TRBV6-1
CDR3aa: CASSESQGLAKNIQYF
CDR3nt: TGTGCCAGCAGTGAATCACAGGGGCTAGCCAAAAACATTCAGTACTTC

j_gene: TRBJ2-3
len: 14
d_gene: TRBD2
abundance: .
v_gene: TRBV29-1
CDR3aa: CSVKGGGSSDTQYF
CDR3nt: TGCAGCGTAAAAGGCGGGGGGTCTTCAGATACGCAGTATTTT

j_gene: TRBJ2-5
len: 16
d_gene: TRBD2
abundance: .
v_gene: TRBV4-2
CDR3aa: CASSPGTSGRVETQYF
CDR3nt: TGTGCCAGCAGCCCGGGGACTAGCGGGAGGGTTGAGACCCAGTACTTC

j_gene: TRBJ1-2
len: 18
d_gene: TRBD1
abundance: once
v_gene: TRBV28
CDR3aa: CASSADTGGGLANYGYTF
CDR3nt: TGTGCCAGCAGTGCTGATACAGGGGGTGGCTTAGCTAACTATGGCTACACCTTC

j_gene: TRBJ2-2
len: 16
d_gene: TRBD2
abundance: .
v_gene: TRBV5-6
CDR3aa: CASSQISGGLTGELFF
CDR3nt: TGTGCCAGCAGCCAGATTAGCGGGGGGTTGACCGGGGAGCTGTTTTTT

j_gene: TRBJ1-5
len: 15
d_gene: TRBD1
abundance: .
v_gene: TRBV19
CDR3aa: CASTATGGPNQPQHF
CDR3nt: TGTGCCAGTACCGCGACAGGGGGACCAAATCAGCCCCAGCATTTT

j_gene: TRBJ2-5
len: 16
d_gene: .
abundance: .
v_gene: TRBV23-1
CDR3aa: CASSQSTRAISETQYF
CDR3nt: TGCGCCAGCAGTCAATCGACCAGGGCGATATCGGAGACCCAGTACTTC

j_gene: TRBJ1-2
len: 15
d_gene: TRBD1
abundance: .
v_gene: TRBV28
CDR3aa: CASRPLDRHNYGYTF
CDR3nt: TGTGCCAGCAGACCGTTGGACAGGCATAACTATGGCTACACCTTC

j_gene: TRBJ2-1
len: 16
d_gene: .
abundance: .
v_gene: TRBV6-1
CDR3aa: CASSEAQGGNYNEQFF
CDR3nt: TGTGCCAGCAGTGAAGCGCAAGGCGGGAATTACAATGAGCAGTTCTTC

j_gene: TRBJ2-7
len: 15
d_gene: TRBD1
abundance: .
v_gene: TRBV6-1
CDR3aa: CASSDRTGFTYEQYF
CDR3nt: TGTGCCAGCAGTGATAGGACAGGCTTTACCTACGAGCAGTACTTC

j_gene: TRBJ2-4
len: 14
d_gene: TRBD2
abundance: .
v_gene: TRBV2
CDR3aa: CASRGGIAKNIQYF
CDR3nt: TGTGCCAGCAGGGGGGGGATAGCCAAAAACATTCAGTACTTC

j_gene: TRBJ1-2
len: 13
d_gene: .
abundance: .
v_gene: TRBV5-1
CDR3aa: CASSLEGVNGYTF
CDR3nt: TGCGCCAGCAGCTTGGAAGGGGTTAATGGCTACACCTTC

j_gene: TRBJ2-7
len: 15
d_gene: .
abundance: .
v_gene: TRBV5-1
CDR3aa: CASSPGTLHPYEQYF
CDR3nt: TGCGCCAGCAGCCCGGGGACTTTACACCCCTACGAGCAGTACTTC

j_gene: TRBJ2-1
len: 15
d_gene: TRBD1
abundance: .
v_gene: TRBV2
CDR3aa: CASSEDRGLTDEQFF
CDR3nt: TGTGCCAGCAGTGAGGACAGGGGGCTCACAGATGAGCAGTTCTTC

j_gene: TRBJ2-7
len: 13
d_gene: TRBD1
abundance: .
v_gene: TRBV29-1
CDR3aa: CSATGGSGYEQYF
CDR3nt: TGCAGCGCCACAGGGGGCTCCGGCTACGAGCAGTACTTC

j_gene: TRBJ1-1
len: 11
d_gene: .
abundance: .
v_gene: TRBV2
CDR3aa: CASLGSYEAFF
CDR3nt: TGTGCCAGCCTTGGGAGTTACGAAGCTTTCTTT

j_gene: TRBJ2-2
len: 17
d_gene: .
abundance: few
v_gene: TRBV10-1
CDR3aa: CASSESGSYGDTGELFF
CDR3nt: TGCGCCAGCAGTGAGTCTGGATCCTACGGGGACACCGGGGAGCTGTTTTTT

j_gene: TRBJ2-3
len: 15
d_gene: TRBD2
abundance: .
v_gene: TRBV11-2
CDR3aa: CASSSAGGVTDTQYF
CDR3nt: TGTGCCAGCAGCTCGGCGGGAGGGGTCACAGATACGCAGTATTTT

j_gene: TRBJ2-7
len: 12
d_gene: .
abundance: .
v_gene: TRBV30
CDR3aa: CALQPSGYEQYF
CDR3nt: TGTGCCTTACAGCCCTCAGGGTACGAGCAGTACTTC

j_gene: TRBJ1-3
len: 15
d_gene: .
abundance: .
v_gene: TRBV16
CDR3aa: CASSQLASSGNTIYF
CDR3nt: TGTGCCAGCAGCCAATTGGCCAGCTCTGGAAACACCATATATTTT

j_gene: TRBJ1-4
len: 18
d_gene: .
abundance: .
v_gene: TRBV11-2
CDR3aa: CASSPLGGSGSTNEKLFF
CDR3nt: TGTGCCAGCAGCCCCTTGGGTGGCAGCGGCTCAACTAATGAAAAACTGTTTTTT

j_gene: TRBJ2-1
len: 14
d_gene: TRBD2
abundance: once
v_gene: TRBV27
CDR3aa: CASSWGVSGAEQFF
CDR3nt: TGTGCCAGCAGTTGGGGAGTTAGCGGGGCTGAGCAGTTCTTC

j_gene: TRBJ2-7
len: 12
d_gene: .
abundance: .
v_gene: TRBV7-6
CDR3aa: CASMGPTYEQYF
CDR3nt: TGTGCCAGCATGGGGCCGACCTACGAGCAGTACTTC

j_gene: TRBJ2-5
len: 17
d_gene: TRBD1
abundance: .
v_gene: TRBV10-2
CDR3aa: CASSGVRDRGIQETQYF
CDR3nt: TGCGCCAGCAGTGGCGTTAGAGACAGGGGAATCCAAGAGACCCAGTACTTC

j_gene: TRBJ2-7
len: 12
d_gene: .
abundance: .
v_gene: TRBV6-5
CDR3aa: CASSYPWSEQYF
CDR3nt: TGTGCCAGCAGTTACCCATGGAGCGAGCAGTACTTC

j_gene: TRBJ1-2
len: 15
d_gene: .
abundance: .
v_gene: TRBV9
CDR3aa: CASSVGAATLYGYTF
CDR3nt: TGTGCCAGCAGCGTAGGTGCTGCAACTCTGTATGGCTACACCTTC